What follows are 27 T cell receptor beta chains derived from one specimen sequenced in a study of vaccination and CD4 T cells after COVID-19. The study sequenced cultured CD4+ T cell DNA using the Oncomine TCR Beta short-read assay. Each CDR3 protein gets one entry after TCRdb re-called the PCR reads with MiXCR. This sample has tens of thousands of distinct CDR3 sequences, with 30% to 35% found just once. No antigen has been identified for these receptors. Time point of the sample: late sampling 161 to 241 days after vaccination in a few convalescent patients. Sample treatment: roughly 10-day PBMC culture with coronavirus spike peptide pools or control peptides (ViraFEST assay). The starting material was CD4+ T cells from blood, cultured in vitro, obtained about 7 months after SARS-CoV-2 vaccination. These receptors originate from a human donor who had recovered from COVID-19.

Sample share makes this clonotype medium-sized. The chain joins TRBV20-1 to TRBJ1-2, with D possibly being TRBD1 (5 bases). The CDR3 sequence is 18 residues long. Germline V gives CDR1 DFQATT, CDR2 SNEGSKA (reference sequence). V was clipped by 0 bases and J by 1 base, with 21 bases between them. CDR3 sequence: CSARDPGTKRFLNYGYTF. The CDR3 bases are TGCAGTGCTAGAGATCCTGGGACGAAAAGATTCCTTAACTATGGCTACACCTTC.

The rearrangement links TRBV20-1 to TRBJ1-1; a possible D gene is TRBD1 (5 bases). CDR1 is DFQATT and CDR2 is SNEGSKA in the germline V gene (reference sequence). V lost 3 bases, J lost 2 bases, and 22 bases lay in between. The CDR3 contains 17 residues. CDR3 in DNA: TGCAGTGCTAGTTTCCCCCGGGCAGGGCATATCAACACTGAAGCTTTCTTT. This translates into CSASFPRAGHINTEAFF.

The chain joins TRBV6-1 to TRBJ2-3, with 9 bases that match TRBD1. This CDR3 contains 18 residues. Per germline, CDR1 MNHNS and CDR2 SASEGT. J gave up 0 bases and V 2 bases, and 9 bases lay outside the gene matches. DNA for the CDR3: TGTGCCAGCAGTGAACCGGGACAGGGTCCTAATAGCACAGATACGCAGTATTTT. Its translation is CASSEPGQGPNSTDTQYF.

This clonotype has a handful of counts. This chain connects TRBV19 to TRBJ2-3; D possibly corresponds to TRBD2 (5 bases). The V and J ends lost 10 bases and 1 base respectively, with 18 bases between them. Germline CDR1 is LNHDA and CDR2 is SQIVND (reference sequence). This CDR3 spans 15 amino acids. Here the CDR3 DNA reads TGTGCCACCCTCTCCGCGGATAGCGGCACAGATACGCAGTATTTT. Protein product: CATLSADSGTDTQYF.

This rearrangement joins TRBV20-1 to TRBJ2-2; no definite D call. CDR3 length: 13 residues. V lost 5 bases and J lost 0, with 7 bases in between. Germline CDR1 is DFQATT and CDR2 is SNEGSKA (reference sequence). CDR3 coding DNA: TGCAGTGCTGGACGGACGAACACCGGGGAGCTGTTTTTT. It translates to CSAGRTNTGELFF.

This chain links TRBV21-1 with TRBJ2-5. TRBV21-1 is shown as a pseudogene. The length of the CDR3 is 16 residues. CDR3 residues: CASSKSGQVDQETQYF. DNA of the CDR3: TGTGCCAGCAGCAAAAGTGGGCAGGTAGATCAAGAGACCCAGTACTTC.

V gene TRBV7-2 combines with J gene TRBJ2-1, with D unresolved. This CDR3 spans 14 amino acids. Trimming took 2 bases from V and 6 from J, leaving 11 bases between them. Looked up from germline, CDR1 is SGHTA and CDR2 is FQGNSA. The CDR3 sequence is CASSLLSTPNEQFF. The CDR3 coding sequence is TGTGCCAGCAGCTTATTAAGTACTCCCAATGAGCAGTTCTTC.

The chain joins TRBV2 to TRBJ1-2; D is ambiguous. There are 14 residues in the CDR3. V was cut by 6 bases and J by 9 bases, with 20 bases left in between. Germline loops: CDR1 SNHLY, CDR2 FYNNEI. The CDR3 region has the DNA TGTGCCAGCAGCCGAATAAGGGCCCAGGATCGCTACACCTTC. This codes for CASSRIRAQDRYTF.

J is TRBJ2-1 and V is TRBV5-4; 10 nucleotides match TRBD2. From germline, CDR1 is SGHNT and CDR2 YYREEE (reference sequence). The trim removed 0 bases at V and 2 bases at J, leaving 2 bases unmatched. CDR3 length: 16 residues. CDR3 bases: TGTGCCAGCAGCTTGGGTCTAGCGGGGGCCTACAATGAGCAGTTCTTC. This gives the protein CASSLGLAGAYNEQFF.

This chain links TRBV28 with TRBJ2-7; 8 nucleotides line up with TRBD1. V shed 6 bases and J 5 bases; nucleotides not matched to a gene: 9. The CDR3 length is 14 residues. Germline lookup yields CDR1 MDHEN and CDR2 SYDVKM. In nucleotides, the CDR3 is TGTGCCAGCAGAGCCCGGACAGGGTATCACGAGCAGTACTTC. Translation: CASRARTGYHEQYF.

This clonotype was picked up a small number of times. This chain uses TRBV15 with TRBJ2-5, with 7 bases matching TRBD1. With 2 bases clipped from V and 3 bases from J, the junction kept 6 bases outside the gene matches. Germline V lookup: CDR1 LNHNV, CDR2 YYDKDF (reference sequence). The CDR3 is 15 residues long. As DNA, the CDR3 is TGTGCCACCAGCAGAACCCTAACAGGGGAAGAGACCCAGTACTTC. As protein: CATSRTLTGEETQYF.

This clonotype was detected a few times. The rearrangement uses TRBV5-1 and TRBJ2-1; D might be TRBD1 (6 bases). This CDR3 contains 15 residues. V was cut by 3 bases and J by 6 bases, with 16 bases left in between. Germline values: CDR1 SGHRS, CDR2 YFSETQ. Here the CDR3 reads CASSSSGTLTNEQFF. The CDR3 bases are TGCGCCAGCAGCTCCTCCGGGACACTAACCAATGAGCAGTTCTTC.

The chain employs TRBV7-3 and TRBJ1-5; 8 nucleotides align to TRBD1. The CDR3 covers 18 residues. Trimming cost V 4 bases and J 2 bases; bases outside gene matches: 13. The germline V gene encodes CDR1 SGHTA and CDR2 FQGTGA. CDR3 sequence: CASSSSPRDRICNQPQHF. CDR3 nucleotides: TGTGCCAGCAGCTCGTCACCCCGGGACAGGATTTGCAATCAGCCCCAGCATTTT.

CDR3 sequence reads: CASSEQTGDQPQHF. The CDR3 DNA follows: TGTGCCAGCAGTGAACAAACGGGGGATCAGCCCCAGCATTTT. This chain connects TRBV6-1 to TRBJ1-5, with D perhaps matching TRBD1 (5 bases). CDR1 and CDR2 from the germline V gene are MNHNS and SASEGT. V shed 2 bases and J shed 5 bases, with 10 bases lying between them. The CDR3 extends over 14 amino acids.

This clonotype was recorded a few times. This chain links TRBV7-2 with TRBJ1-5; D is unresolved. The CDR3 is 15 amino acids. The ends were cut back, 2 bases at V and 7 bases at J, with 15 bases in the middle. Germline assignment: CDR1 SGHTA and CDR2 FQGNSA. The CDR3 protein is CASSLNRGIGQPQHF. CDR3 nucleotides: TGTGCCAGCAGCTTAAACCGAGGGATTGGACAGCCCCAGCATTTT.

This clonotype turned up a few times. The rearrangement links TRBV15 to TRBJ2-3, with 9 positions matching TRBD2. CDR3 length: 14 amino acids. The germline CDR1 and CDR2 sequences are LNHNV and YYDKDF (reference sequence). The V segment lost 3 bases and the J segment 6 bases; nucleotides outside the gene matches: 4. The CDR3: CATSRKAGGDTQYF. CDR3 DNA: TGTGCCACCAGCAGGAAAGCGGGGGGTGATACGCAGTATTTT.

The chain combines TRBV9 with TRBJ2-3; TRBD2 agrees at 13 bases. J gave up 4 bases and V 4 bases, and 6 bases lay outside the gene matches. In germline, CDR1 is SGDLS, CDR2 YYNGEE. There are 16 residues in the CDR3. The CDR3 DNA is TGTGCCAGCAGCTCCGGACTAGCGGGAGTAGCAGATACGCAGTATTTT. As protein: CASSSGLAGVADTQYF.

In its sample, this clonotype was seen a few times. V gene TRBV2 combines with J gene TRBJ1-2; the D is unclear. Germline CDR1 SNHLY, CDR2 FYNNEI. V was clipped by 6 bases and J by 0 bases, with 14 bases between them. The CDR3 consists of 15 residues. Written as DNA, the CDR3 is TGTGCCAGCAGGATTAACAGAGACACTAACTATGGCTACACCTTC. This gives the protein CASRINRDTNYGYTF.

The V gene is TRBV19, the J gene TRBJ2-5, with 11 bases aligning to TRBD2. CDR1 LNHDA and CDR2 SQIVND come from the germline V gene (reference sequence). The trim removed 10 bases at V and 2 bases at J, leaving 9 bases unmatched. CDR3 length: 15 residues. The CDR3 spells CATSPGLAVQETQYF. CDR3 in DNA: TGTGCCACAAGTCCGGGACTAGCGGTACAAGAGACCCAGTACTTC. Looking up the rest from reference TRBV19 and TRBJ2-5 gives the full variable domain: DGGITQSPKYLFRKEGQNVTLSCEQNLNHDAMYWYRQDPGQGLRLIYYSQIVNDFQKGDIAEGYSVSREKKESFPLTVTSAQKNPTAFYLCATSPGLAVQETQYFGPGTRLLVL.

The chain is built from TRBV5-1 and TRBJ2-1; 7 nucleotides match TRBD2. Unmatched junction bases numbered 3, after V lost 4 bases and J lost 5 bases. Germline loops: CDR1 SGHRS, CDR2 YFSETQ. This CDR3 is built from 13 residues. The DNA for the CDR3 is TGCGCCAGCAGCACCGGGACTAACAATGAGCAGTTCTTC. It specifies CASSTGTNNEQFF.

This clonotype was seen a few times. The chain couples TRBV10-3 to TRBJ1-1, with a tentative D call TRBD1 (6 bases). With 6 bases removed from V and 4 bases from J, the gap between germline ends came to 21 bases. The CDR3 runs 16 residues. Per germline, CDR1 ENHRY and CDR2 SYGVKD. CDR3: CAIRRGGGDSGTEAFF. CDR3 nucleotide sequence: TGTGCCATCAGGAGGGGGGGGGGCGATAGTGGCACTGAAGCTTTCTTT.

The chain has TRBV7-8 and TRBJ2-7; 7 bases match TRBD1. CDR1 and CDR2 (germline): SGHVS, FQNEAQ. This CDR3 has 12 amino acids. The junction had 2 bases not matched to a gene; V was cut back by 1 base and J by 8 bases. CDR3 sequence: CASSLGTGKQYF. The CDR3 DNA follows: TGTGCCAGCAGCTTAGGGACAGGCAAGCAGTACTTC.

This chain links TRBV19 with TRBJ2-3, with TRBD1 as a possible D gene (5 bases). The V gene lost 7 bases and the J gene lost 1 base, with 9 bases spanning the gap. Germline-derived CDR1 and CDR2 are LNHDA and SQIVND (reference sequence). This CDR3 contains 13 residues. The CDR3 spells CASKAQGTDTQYF. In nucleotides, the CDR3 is TGTGCCAGTAAAGCACAGGGCACAGATACGCAGTATTTT.

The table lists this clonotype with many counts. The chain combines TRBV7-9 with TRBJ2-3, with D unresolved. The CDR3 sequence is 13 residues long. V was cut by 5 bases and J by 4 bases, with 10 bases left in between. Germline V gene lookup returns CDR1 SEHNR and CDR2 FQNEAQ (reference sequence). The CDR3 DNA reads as TGTGCCAGCAGCCCTATTGTTGCAGATACGCAGTATTTT. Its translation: CASSPIVADTQYF.

The chain's CDR3 is CASSLDDRETQYF. As DNA, the CDR3 is TGTGCCAGCAGCTTGGATGACAGGGAGACCCAGTACTTC. The chain joins TRBV5-4 to TRBJ2-5; maybe TRBD1 (6 bases). V was trimmed by 0 bases and J by 5 bases, leaving 8 bases between them. The germline V gene encodes CDR1 SGHNT and CDR2 YYREEE (reference sequence). The length of the CDR3 is 13 residues.

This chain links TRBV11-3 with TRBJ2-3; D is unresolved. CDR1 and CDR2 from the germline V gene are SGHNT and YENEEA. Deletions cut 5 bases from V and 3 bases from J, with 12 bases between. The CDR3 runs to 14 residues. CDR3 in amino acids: CASSPQRATDTQYF. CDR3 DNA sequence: TGTGCCAGCAGCCCGCAAAGAGCGACAGATACGCAGTATTTT.

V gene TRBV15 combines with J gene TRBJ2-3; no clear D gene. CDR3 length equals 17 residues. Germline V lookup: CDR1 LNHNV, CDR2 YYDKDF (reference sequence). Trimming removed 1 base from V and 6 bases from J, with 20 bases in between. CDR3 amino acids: CATSRGGAFLMMDTQYF. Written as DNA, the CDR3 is TGTGCCACCAGCAGAGGTGGTGCTTTCTTGATGATGGATACGCAGTATTTT.